Below, 6 T cell receptor beta chains from the same sample are listed, as sequenced in a study of technical replicates of blood from a few donors. This table comes from immunoSEQ multiplex PCR, and its TCRdb copy is limited to in-frame clones, with some not included. The sample has approximately 49,000 clones, 90% to 95% seen once. Sequenced: PBMCs. The source is a human donor in good health. Some clones in this sample may be carry-over from other donors' samples.

The CDR3 DNA follows: TGTGCCAGCAGACCTGACTCCATTGGCGGGGAGCTGTTTTTT. This translates into CASRPDSIGGELFF. This chain connects TRBV6-5 to TRBJ2-2, with D unclear. Germline CDR1 and CDR2: MNHEY and SVGAGI. V shed 6 bases and J shed 7 bases, with 15 bases lying between them. This CDR3 has 14 residues.

The V call is TRBV7-2, the J call TRBJ2-3; TRBD2 might be the D (6 bases). There are 13 residues in the CDR3. Trimming took 6 bases from V and 2 from J, leaving 9 bases between them. Germline values: CDR1 SGHTA, CDR2 FQGNSA. The CDR3 protein is CASSGGNTDTQYF. DNA of the CDR3: TGTGCCAGCAGTGGCGGGAACACAGATACGCAGTATTTT.

The chain has TRBV5-1 and TRBJ2-3; the match to TRBD1 covers 7 bases. The germline CDR1 and CDR2 sequences are SGHRS and YFSETQ. The CDR3 runs 14 residues. With V trimmed by 2 bases and J by 3 bases, 3 bases remained unmatched. The CDR3 nucleotides read TGCGCCAGCAGCTTCCAGGGGGATACAGATACGCAGTATTTT. As protein: CASSFQGDTDTQYF.

This clone was counted a single time. CDR3 region: CASRGDQTGFHEQYF. The CDR3 bases are TGCGCCAGCAGAGGAGACCAGACAGGGTTCCACGAGCAGTACTTC. V is TRBV5-1 and J is TRBJ2-7, with 7 positions matching TRBD1. The CDR3 runs to 15 residues. With 5 bases clipped from V and 5 bases from J, the junction kept 13 bases outside the gene matches. CDR1 is SGHRS and CDR2 is YFSETQ in the germline V gene.

CDR3 coding DNA: TGTGCCAGCAGCACCCTAGCGGGAGAACCAGATACGCAGTATTTT. Translating gives CASSTLAGEPDTQYF. This rearrangement joins TRBV27 to TRBJ2-3, with 10 positions matching TRBD2. Germline V gene data show CDR1 as MNHEY and CDR2 as SMNVEV (reference sequence). The trim removed 6 bases at V and 4 bases at J, leaving 7 bases unmatched. The length of the CDR3 is 15 residues.

The chain carries TRBV2 and TRBJ2-2, with D possibly TRBD1 on 5 matching bases. V was clipped by 6 bases and J by 3 bases, with 8 bases between them. The CDR3 totals 13 residues. Germline CDR1 and CDR2: SNHLY and FYNNEI. The CDR3 region is CASRDTYTGELFF. In DNA, the CDR3 is TGTGCCAGCAGGGACACTTACACCGGGGAGCTGTTTTTT.